These T cell receptor beta chains were read from a single sample in a study of T cells in Graves' hyperthyroidism and ophthalmopathy. Each CDR3 protein gets one entry after TCRdb re-called the multiplex PCR reads with MiXCR. The sample lists nearly 600,000 distinct CDR3 sequences, around 13% occurring once. The sequenced sample consisted of blood. These receptor sequences come from a woman aged 25 to 39 with Graves' hyperthyroidism that later progressed to Graves' ophthalmopathy. Both conserved end residues are part of each CDR3. The order of the fields is D gene, J gene, clone size, V gene, CDR3 protein, CDR3 DNA. The D gene is left open where the match is weak. The size entry is marked missing in some rows and otherwise reads once, few, many or a size class.

TRBD2 TRBJ2-7 many TRBV7-2 CASSLRTSGSYEQYF TGTGCCAGCAGCTTAAGGACTAGCGGGTCCTACGAGCAGTACTTC
TRBD1 TRBJ1-1 - TRBV12-3/TRBV12-4 CASSLGTGVNTEAFF TGTGCCAGCAGTTTAGGGACAGGGGTGAACACTGAAGCTTTCTTT
- TRBJ2-3 many TRBV7-9 CASRPPGTRSSTDTQYF TGTGCCAGCAGACCCCCCGGGACCCGATCTAGCACAGATACGCAGTATTTT
- TRBJ2-7 - TRBV6-5 CASSYPSGEQYF TGTGCCAGCAGTTACCCCAGCGGTGAGCAGTACTTC
- TRBJ2-7 many TRBV18 CASSPPSTYEQYF TGTGCCAGCTCACCACCCTCTACCTACGAGCAGTACTTC
- TRBJ2-7 many TRBV6-1 CASSSFRLGRAYEQYF TGTGCCAGCAGTTCCTTCCGACTAGGGCGAGCCTACGAGCAGTACTTC
- TRBJ1-5 few TRBV28 CASRGQTLNQPQHF TGTGCCAGCAGGGGACAAACCCTCAATCAGCCCCAGCATTTT
TRBD1 TRBJ2-1 many TRBV12-3/TRBV12-4 CASSPQAGQGGSEQFF TGTGCCAGCAGTCCACAGGCAGGACAGGGGGGTAGTGAGCAGTTCTTC
- TRBJ2-1 many TRBV27 CASSFGGGNEQFF TGTGCCAGCAGTTTCGGGGGAGGCAATGAGCAGTTCTTC
TRBD2 TRBJ2-1 - TRBV29-1 CSVDGLAGSYNEQFF TGCAGCGTTGATGGGCTAGCGGGCTCCTACAATGAGCAGTTCTTC
- TRBJ1-1 many TRBV28 CASRGAGEGTEAFF TGTGCCAGCAGAGGGGCAGGGGAGGGCACTGAAGCTTTCTTT
- TRBJ1-1 many TRBV24-1 CAISTDDTSMNTEAFF TGTGCCATCTCAACGGACGACACCTCAATGAACACTGAAGCTTTCTTT
- TRBJ2-3 - TRBV6-5 CASTSADTQYF TGTGCCAGCACTTCAGCAGATACGCAGTATTTT
- TRBJ1-4 many TRBV20-1 CSATSRDDATNEKLFF TGCAGTGCTACCTCTAGGGACGATGCAACTAATGAAAAACTGTTTTTT
TRBD2 TRBJ2-1 few TRBV19 CASSIGVSGRGSSYNEQFF TGTGCCAGTAGTATCGGGGTTAGCGGGAGGGGTAGTTCCTACAATGAGCAGTTCTTC
- TRBJ1-5 - TRBV19 CASSIPGTSNQPQHF TGTGCCAGTAGTATACCGGGGACCTCCAATCAGCCCCAGCATTTT
TRBD1 TRBJ2-6 many TRBV6-1 CASSRDRVVSGANVLTF TGTGCCAGCAGCCGTGACAGGGTGGTCTCTGGGGCCAACGTCCTGACTTTC
- TRBJ1-2 many TRBV12-3/TRBV12-4 CASSPIGIVRGGYTF TGTGCCAGCAGTCCAATAGGAATAGTCCGGGGTGGCTACACCTTC
TRBD1 TRBJ1-5 few TRBV5-1 CASSLGTGDSNQPQHF TGCGCCAGCAGCTTGGGGACAGGAGATAGCAATCAGCCCCAGCATTTT
- TRBJ2-2 - TRBV19 CASRDQGWTGELFF TGTGCCAGTAGGGATCAGGGATGGACCGGGGAGCTGTTTTTT
- TRBJ1-1 - TRBV6-5 CASSYSGKTFF TGTGCCAGCAGTTACTCGGGTAAAACTTTCTTT
- TRBJ1-1 many TRBV28 CATLPVEGHIKGDEDEAFF TGTGCCACCCTACCAGTTGAGGGTCACATCAAGGGAGATGAGGATGAAGCTTTCTTT